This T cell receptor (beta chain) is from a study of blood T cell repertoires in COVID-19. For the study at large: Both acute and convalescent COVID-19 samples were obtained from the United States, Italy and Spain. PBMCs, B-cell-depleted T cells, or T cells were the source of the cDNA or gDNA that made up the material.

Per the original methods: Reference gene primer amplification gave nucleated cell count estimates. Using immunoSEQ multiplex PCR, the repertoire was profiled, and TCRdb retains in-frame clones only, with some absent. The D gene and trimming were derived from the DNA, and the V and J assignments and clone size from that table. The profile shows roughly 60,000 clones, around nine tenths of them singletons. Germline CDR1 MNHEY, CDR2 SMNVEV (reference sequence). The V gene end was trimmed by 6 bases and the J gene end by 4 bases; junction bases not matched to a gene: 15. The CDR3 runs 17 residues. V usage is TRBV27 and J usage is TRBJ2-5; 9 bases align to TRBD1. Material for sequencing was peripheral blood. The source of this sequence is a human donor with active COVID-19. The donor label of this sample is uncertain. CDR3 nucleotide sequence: TGTGCCAGCAGCGGGATCCGGACAGGGGTGAGGGTAGAGACCCAGTACTTC. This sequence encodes CASSGIRTGVRVETQYF.